This TCR beta chain was recovered during a study of shared clonotypes between healthy human individuals. Regarding the study as a whole: Only blood underwent sampling, and tissue repertoires likely differ.

It was CD45RO-negative cells, positively selected for CCR7, that made up naive CD8 cells, with terminally differentiated effector memory CD45RA+ cells excluded. The donors, all of them Caucasian adults, lived in Nashville, Tennessee. The assay used deep level. The table came from immunoSEQ multiplex PCR; TCRdb's copy has only in-frame clones and leaves some out. Of millions of clones detected, approximately 94% appear once; the ten largest clones hold around 1.1%. Worth noting for this clone: Its antigen is as yet unknown.

The CDR3 has 16 residues. Germline-derived CDR1 and CDR2 are PRHDT and FYEKMQ (reference sequence). V was clipped by 5 bases and J by 0 bases, with 17 bases between them. What was sequenced was naive CD8+ T cells sorted from blood. The chain has TRBV13 and TRBJ2-7; either TRBD1 or TRBD2 may supply D (5 bases each). This receptor was taken from a man between 18 and 35 years old in good health. The CDR3 nucleotides read TGTGCCAGCAGCGATCACTCGGGGCAGGCCTCCTACGAGCAGTACTTC. It specifies CASSDHSGQASYEQYF.